A single sample gave rise to the 22 T cell receptor beta chains below, sequenced in a study of identical twins. TCRdb re-called the 5' RACE reads with MiXCR, one entry per CDR3 protein. The sample lists about 890,000 distinct CDR3 sequences; 12% were seen once. These data are also associated with another study on yellow fever vaccine responses in identical twins.

Sequencing was performed on PBMCs. Receptor source: a woman aged 18 to 35 in good health.

This clonotype was observed a handful of times. J is TRBJ1-6 and V is TRBV5-1; 7 bases match TRBD1. Looked up from germline, CDR1 is SGHRS and CDR2 is YFSETQ. The CDR3 consists of 14 residues. V shed 4 bases and J 9 bases; nucleotides not matched to a gene: 7. The CDR3 region has the DNA TGCGCCAGCAGCCCTGGACAGGAGGGTTCACCCCTCCACTTT. Amino acid sequence: CASSPGQEGSPLHF.

This clonotype was picked up a small number of times. The chain uses TRBV9 and TRBJ2-2; D is unclear. The V end lost 1 base, the J end lost 6 bases, and 13 bases lay between the germline ends. Germline CDR1 reads SGDLS; CDR2 reads YYNGEE. The CDR3 loop spans 15 amino acids. CDR3 residues: CASSVWIEDPGELFF. In DNA, the CDR3 is TGTGCCAGCAGCGTATGGATTGAAGATCCCGGGGAGCTGTTTTTT. Using reference TRBV9 and TRBJ2-2 for the parts outside the CDR3, the full variable domain is DSGVTQTPKHLITATGQRVTLRCSPRSGDLSVYWYQQSLDQGLQFLIQYYNGEERAKGNILERFSAQQFPDLHSELNLSSLELGDSALYFCASSVWIEDPGELFFGEGSRLTVL.

The chain carries TRBV27 and TRBJ2-2, with 9 bases that match TRBD1. The ends lost 1 base at V and 4 bases at J; junction bases unmatched: 4. This CDR3 contains 16 residues. Germline V CDR1 and CDR2: MNHEY, SMNVEV (reference sequence). The CDR3 protein is CASSLYGGQGTGELFF. CDR3 sequence (DNA): TGTGCCAGCAGTTTATATGGGGGACAGGGCACCGGGGAGCTGTTTTTT.

This clonotype was detected a few times. The chain employs TRBV3-1 and TRBJ2-6; D may be TRBD1 (6 bases). Trimming removed 6 bases from V and 2 bases from J, with 11 bases in between. The CDR3 loop spans 15 amino acids. The germline V gene has CDR1 LGHDT and CDR2 YNNKEL (reference sequence). CDR3 bases: TGTGCCAGCAGGTCAGAGGGGGCTGGGGCCAACGTCCTGACTTTC. It encodes CASRSEGAGANVLTF.

V is TRBV27 and J is TRBJ1-2; no definite D call. Trimming removed 8 bases at V and 5 bases at J, with 9 bases between. The CDR3 is made up of 11 amino acids. CDR1 is MNHEY and CDR2 is SMNVEV in the germline V gene (reference sequence). The CDR3 DNA reads as TGTGCCAGCTTGAGCGAGTATGGCTACACCTTC. Translation: CASLSEYGYTF.

This clonotype has more than one count but fewer than ten. V gene TRBV7-3 combines with J gene TRBJ2-3, with a weak D call TRBD2 (6 bases). Germline CDR1 SGHTA, CDR2 FQGTGA. The CDR3 totals 16 residues. V was trimmed by 5 bases and J by 2 bases, leaving 17 bases between them. For the CDR3, the DNA is TGTGCCAGCAGCCCCGTACCTCTAGCGTACACAGATACGCAGTATTTT. It translates to CASSPVPLAYTDTQYF.

In its sample, this clonotype was seen many times. This chain links TRBV12-3 or TRBV12-4 with TRBJ2-2, with 7 bases aligning to TRBD2. The ends lost 3 bases at V and 8 bases at J; junction bases unmatched: 3. This CDR3 contains 13 residues. DNA of the CDR3: TGTGCCAGCAGTTTGGGAGGGAATGGGGAGCTGTTTTTT. It codes for CASSLGGNGELFF.

This clonotype appeared a few times. V and J are TRBV5-6 and TRBJ2-7; D unclear. Trimming left V 0 bases short and J 6 bases short, with 7 bases between. CDR1 and CDR2 from the germline V gene are SGHDT and YYEEEE. This CDR3 spans 12 amino acids. The CDR3 sequence is CASSLGRFEQYF. The CDR3 region has the DNA TGTGCCAGCAGCTTGGGCAGGTTCGAGCAGTACTTC.

This clonotype was observed a few times. This chain connects TRBV7-9 to TRBJ2-3, with 7 bases that match TRBD2. The CDR3 is 16 amino acids. The ends lost 1 base at V and 1 base at J; junction bases unmatched: 5. In germline, CDR1 is SEHNR, CDR2 FQNEAQ (reference sequence). This CDR3 is CASSLDAGARTDTQYF. CDR3 in DNA: TGTGCCAGCAGCTTAGATGCGGGAGCGCGCACAGATACGCAGTATTTT.

This clonotype came up a few times. CDR3 in amino acids: CASSLVWGIAFF. The CDR3 DNA sequence: TGTGCCAGCAGCTTAGTTTGGGGGATCGCTTTCTTT. The chain uses TRBV7-9 and TRBJ1-1; the D gene is possibly TRBD1 (5 bases). V was cut by 1 base and J by 11 bases, with 11 bases left in between. The CDR3 extends over 12 amino acids. Per the germline V gene, CDR1 is SEHNR and CDR2 is FQNEAQ (reference sequence).

This chain connects TRBV5-5 to TRBJ2-3; D unresolved. V dropped 4 bases and J dropped 3 bases, with 12 bases sitting between them. The CDR3 spans 14 residues. Per germline, CDR1 SGHKS and CDR2 YYEKEE (reference sequence). CDR3 DNA: TGTGCCAGCAGCGCCCATCTGAGAACAGATACGCAGTATTTT. It is translated as CASSAHLRTDTQYF.

This clonotype was picked up many times. In DNA form, the CDR3 reads TGCGCCAGCAGCTTGGGACAGATATACAATGAGCAGTTCTTC. Protein: CASSLGQIYNEQFF. The J gene is TRBJ2-1, the V gene TRBV5-1, with a weak D call TRBD1 (5 bases). The V end was cut by 0 bases, the J end by 4 bases, with 8 bases between. This CDR3 contains 14 residues. Germline-derived CDR1 and CDR2 are SGHRS and YFSETQ.

The CDR3 is CASSRTPAETQYF. CDR3 nucleotides: TGTGCCAGCAGCCGGACGCCGGCAGAGACCCAGTACTTC. The chain couples TRBV7-3 to TRBJ2-5; D gene unclear. The CDR3 spans 13 residues. V was trimmed by 5 bases and J by 4 bases, leaving 11 bases between them. Germline V gene data show CDR1 as SGHTA and CDR2 as FQGTGA.

V usage is TRBV12-3 or TRBV12-4 and J usage is TRBJ1-5, with a tentative D call TRBD1 (6 bases). Deletions cut 3 bases from V and 7 bases from J, with 13 bases between. CDR3 size: 14 residues. The CDR3 is CASSFGRGAQPQHF. CDR3 bases: TGTGCCAGCAGTTTTGGGCGGGGGGCCCAGCCCCAGCATTTT.

The sample holds a few counts of this clonotype. The chain carries TRBV20-1 and TRBJ2-3; TRBD2 agrees at 9 bases. The CDR3 has 14 amino acids. CDR1 DFQATT and CDR2 SNEGSKA come from the germline V gene (reference sequence). With V trimmed by 6 bases and J by 4 bases, 8 bases remained unmatched. The CDR3 loop reads CSALGGRVSDTQYF. The CDR3 DNA sequence: TGCAGTGCCTTGGGCGGGAGGGTTTCAGATACGCAGTATTTT.

The genes are TRBV12-3 or TRBV12-4 and TRBJ2-1; D not resolved. V was shortened by 6 bases and J by 7 bases, with 10 bases between the two germline ends. The CDR3 sequence is 12 residues long. CDR3 sequence reads: CASRPEENEQFF. CDR3 sequence (DNA): TGTGCCAGCAGACCCGAGGAGAATGAGCAGTTCTTC.

The chain has TRBV5-1 and TRBJ2-2; D unresolved. The V end lost 3 bases, the J end lost 0 bases, and 12 bases lay between the germline ends. Germline CDR1 reads SGHRS; CDR2 reads YFSETQ. There are 16 residues in the CDR3. The CDR3 spells CASSSLRTTNTGELFF. The DNA for the CDR3 is TGCGCCAGCAGCTCCCTCCGGACGACGAACACCGGGGAGCTGTTTTTT.

This clonotype was seen only a few times. The V and J genes are TRBV20-1 and TRBJ1-1; no clear D gene. Germline CDR1 DFQATT, CDR2 SNEGSKA (reference sequence). CDR3 length: 14 amino acids. Trimming shortened V by 5 bases and J by 0 bases, and 13 bases separated the two germline ends. The CDR3 region has the DNA TGCAGTGCTGGGTCCTGGGGTGTGAACACTGAAGCTTTCTTT. It is translated as CSAGSWGVNTEAFF.

The chain is built from TRBV20-1 and TRBJ2-1; D is uncertain. This CDR3 contains 12 residues. Trimming pared 5 bases from V and 12 bases from J, leaving 17 bases between. CDR1 and CDR2 (germline): DFQATT, SNEGSKA (reference sequence). The CDR3 loop is CSAVPRASWQFF. The DNA of the CDR3 is TGCAGTGCTGTCCCCCGGGCGAGTTGGCAGTTCTTC.

This clonotype was seen a few times. V usage is TRBV5-1 and J usage is TRBJ2-1, with 9 bases lining up with TRBD1. V lost 4 bases and J lost 7; bases outside the gene matches: 18. The CDR3 covers 18 residues. Germline CDR1 reads SGHRS; CDR2 reads YFSETQ. This CDR3 reads CASSPRDRVGTKGNEQFF. The CDR3 nucleotides read TGCGCCAGCAGCCCCCGGGACAGGGTAGGAACAAAGGGTAATGAGCAGTTCTTC.

This clonotype came up many times. The V call is TRBV29-1, the J call TRBJ1-4, with D perhaps matching TRBD1 (5 bases). Trimming stripped 6 bases from V and 3 bases from J, with 14 bases between. CDR1 and CDR2 from the germline V gene are SQVTM and ANQGSEA. CDR3 length equals 14 residues. The DNA for the CDR3 is TGCAGCGTGGGCATGAGGGGAGCTAATGAAAAACTGTTTTTT. The encoded protein is CSVGMRGANEKLFF.

V is TRBV6-1 and J is TRBJ1-6; 9 bases line up with TRBD1. Looked up from germline, CDR1 is MNHNS and CDR2 is SASEGT. V lost 6 bases and J lost 9; bases outside the gene matches: 3. The CDR3 is 13 residues long. The CDR3 DNA reads TGTGCCAGCAGGGGGGACAGGGCTTCACCCCTCCACTTT. Protein: CASRGDRASPLHF.